A selection of T cell receptor beta chains follows, all from one sample in a study of cytomegalovirus exposure and HLA in healthy donors. Sequenced by immunoSEQ multiplex PCR; TCRdb stores in-frame clones only, minus some. The sample has approximately 97,000 clones, around 82% seen once. The sequenced sample was PBMCs. These receptors were obtained from a man aged 40-49 years in good health and CMV-seropositive. Both conserved end residues are part of each CDR3. The order of the fields is V gene, clone size, J gene, D gene, CDR3 DNA, CDR3 protein. D genes are given only for firm matches. The listing skips clone size in some rows; elsewhere it reads once, few, many or a size class.

v_call: TRBV11-3
clone_size: NA
j_call: TRBJ2-1
d_call: NA
cdr3_nt: TGTGCCAGCAGCTTAGGTCGGGAGCCCAATGAGCAGTTCTTC
cdr3_aa: CASSLGREPNEQFF

v_call: TRBV19
clone_size: NA
j_call: TRBJ1-1
d_call: NA
cdr3_nt: TGTGCCAGTAGTCCCGCGGCATTTACCGCGGTCGAGGCTTTCTTT
cdr3_aa: CASSPAAFTAVEAFF

v_call: TRBV9
clone_size: NA
j_call: TRBJ2-1
d_call: TRBD2
cdr3_nt: TGTGCCAGCAGTTTACTAGCGGGAGGGACAAATGAGCAGTTCTTC
cdr3_aa: CASSLLAGGTNEQFF

v_call: TRBV19
clone_size: few
j_call: TRBJ1-1
d_call: TRBD1
cdr3_nt: TGTGCCAGTAGGGAGAGACAGGGGCCCATGAACACTGAAGCTTTCTTT
cdr3_aa: CASRERQGPMNTEAFF

v_call: TRBV28
clone_size: NA
j_call: TRBJ2-3
d_call: NA
cdr3_nt: TGTGCCAGCACCGTAGCGGCGGCCTCTAGCACAGATACGCAGTATTTT
cdr3_aa: CASTVAAASSTDTQYF

v_call: TRBV7-2
clone_size: few
j_call: TRBJ1-1
d_call: TRBD1
cdr3_nt: TGTGCCAGCAGCTTGACAGGGCTCATGAACACTGAAGCTTTCTTT
cdr3_aa: CASSLTGLMNTEAFF

v_call: TRBV7-9
clone_size: NA
j_call: TRBJ2-6
d_call: NA
cdr3_nt: TGTGCCACCACACCTCCGGGACATCGGAACGCTGGGGCCAACGTCCTGACTTTC
cdr3_aa: CATTPPGHRNAGANVLTF

v_call: TRBV18
clone_size: NA
j_call: TRBJ2-4
d_call: TRBD1
cdr3_nt: TGTGCCAGCTCACCCCGGGACAGAAGCATTCAGTACTTC
cdr3_aa: CASSPRDRSIQYF

v_call: TRBV6-5
clone_size: once
j_call: TRBJ1-2
d_call: NA
cdr3_nt: TGTGCCAGCAGTTCGATGACAGATACTAACTATGGCTACACCTTC
cdr3_aa: CASSSMTDTNYGYTF

v_call: TRBV5-1
clone_size: NA
j_call: TRBJ2-7
d_call: TRBD2
cdr3_nt: TGCGCCAGCAGCTTGATCCCGGGAGGCGAGCAGTACTTC
cdr3_aa: CASSLIPGGEQYF

v_call: TRBV27
clone_size: NA
j_call: TRBJ2-5
d_call: NA
cdr3_nt: TGTGCCAGCAGTTTATCTCAGGGCCAAGAGACCCAGTACTTC
cdr3_aa: CASSLSQGQETQYF

v_call: TRBV6-6
clone_size: NA
j_call: TRBJ1-1
d_call: TRBD1
cdr3_nt: TGTGCCACCTTATCCGGGACAGGCCTGGGGACTGAAGCTTTCTTT
cdr3_aa: CATLSGTGLGTEAFF

v_call: TRBV6-5
clone_size: once
j_call: TRBJ2-1
d_call: NA
cdr3_nt: TGTGCCAGCAGTCCCGGCTACCTCACTAGGGAAGAGCAGTTCTTC
cdr3_aa: CASSPGYLTREEQFF

v_call: TRBV5-6
clone_size: NA
j_call: TRBJ1-5
d_call: NA
cdr3_nt: TGTGCCAGCAGCTTGAATTGGCAGGGGAATCAGCCCCAGCATTTT
cdr3_aa: CASSLNWQGNQPQHF

v_call: TRBV10-3
clone_size: NA
j_call: TRBJ2-3
d_call: TRBD1
cdr3_nt: TGTGCCATCAGCGACAGGGGGACAGATACGCAGTATTTT
cdr3_aa: CAISDRGTDTQYF

v_call: TRBV7-7
clone_size: NA
j_call: TRBJ2-7
d_call: NA
cdr3_nt: TGTGCCAGCAGCTCAGGGGATTCCAACGAGCAGTACTTC
cdr3_aa: CASSSGDSNEQYF

v_call: TRBV10-3
clone_size: NA
j_call: TRBJ2-5
d_call: NA
cdr3_nt: TGTGCCATCAGCAAATTCCGGGACAAACAAGAGACCCAGTACTTC
cdr3_aa: CAISKFRDKQETQYF

v_call: TRBV2
clone_size: NA
j_call: TRBJ2-7
d_call: NA
cdr3_nt: TGTGCCAGCAGTGACTTCCGGGATCTATCCTACGAGCAGTACTTC
cdr3_aa: CASSDFRDLSYEQYF

v_call: TRBV30
clone_size: once
j_call: TRBJ1-3
d_call: TRBD1
cdr3_nt: TGTGCCTGGAGTGAATACGGGACAGGGGCGTTCTCTGGAAACACCATATATTTT
cdr3_aa: CAWSEYGTGAFSGNTIYF

v_call: TRBV28
clone_size: NA
j_call: TRBJ2-7
d_call: TRBD1
cdr3_nt: TGTGCCAGCAGTTCGGGACAGCCTGCCGAGCAGTACTTC
cdr3_aa: CASSSGQPAEQYF

v_call: TRBV5-1
clone_size: NA
j_call: TRBJ1-4
d_call: TRBD1
cdr3_nt: TGCGCCAGCAGCTTCCGACAGGGGGCAACTAATGAAAAACTGTTTTTT
cdr3_aa: CASSFRQGATNEKLFF

v_call: TRBV19
clone_size: once
j_call: TRBJ1-5
d_call: TRBD1
cdr3_nt: TGTGCCAGTAGTTCAGGACAGGGGGGTAATCAGCCCCAGCATTTT
cdr3_aa: CASSSGQGGNQPQHF

v_call: TRBV7-7
clone_size: NA
j_call: TRBJ2-2
d_call: NA
cdr3_nt: TGTGCTAGCAGCCAAATAGATGGCACCGGGGAGCTGTTTTTT
cdr3_aa: CASSQIDGTGELFF

v_call: TRBV27
clone_size: once
j_call: TRBJ1-4
d_call: TRBD1
cdr3_nt: TGTGCCAGCAGATCGGACAGGGAAAATGAAAAACTGTTTTTT
cdr3_aa: CASRSDRENEKLFF

v_call: TRBV18
clone_size: NA
j_call: TRBJ2-1
d_call: NA
cdr3_nt: TGTGCCAGCTCACCTACTACAGGGAGAAGGGTCAATGAGCAGTTCTTC
cdr3_aa: CASSPTTGRRVNEQFF

v_call: TRBV9
clone_size: NA
j_call: TRBJ2-7
d_call: NA
cdr3_nt: TGCCCGTCGGGGGAGAAAGGCTACGAGCAGTACTTC
cdr3_aa: CPSGEKGYEQYF

v_call: TRBV7-8
clone_size: NA
j_call: TRBJ1-5
d_call: NA
cdr3_nt: TGTGCCAGCAGCCAAACAGGGACGGGCCAGCCCCAGCATTTT
cdr3_aa: CASSQTGTGQPQHF

v_call: TRBV29-1
clone_size: NA
j_call: TRBJ2-2
d_call: TRBD2
cdr3_nt: TGCAGCGTGGCCCCTCGGACTAGCTACACCGGGGAGCTGTTTTTT
cdr3_aa: CSVAPRTSYTGELFF

v_call: TRBV30
clone_size: NA
j_call: TRBJ1-2
d_call: NA
cdr3_nt: TGTGCCTGGACAAGAGGGGGACCCGCGGACTATGGCTACACCTTC
cdr3_aa: CAWTRGGPADYGYTF

v_call: TRBV7-2
clone_size: NA
j_call: TRBJ1-5
d_call: NA
cdr3_nt: TGTGCCAGCAGCTATGGGTCAGGGTCCAATCAGCCCCAGCATTTT
cdr3_aa: CASSYGSGSNQPQHF

v_call: TRBV14
clone_size: NA
j_call: TRBJ1-1
d_call: NA
cdr3_nt: TGTGCCAGCAGCCAAGAAAGGAGAGGAGCTTTCTTT
cdr3_aa: CASSQERRGAFF

v_call: TRBV2
clone_size: NA
j_call: TRBJ1-5
d_call: NA
cdr3_nt: TGTGCCAGCAGCGAAACTGGACAGTGGTCCAATCAGCCCCAGCATTTT
cdr3_aa: CASSETGQWSNQPQHF

v_call: TRBV10-3
clone_size: once
j_call: TRBJ2-3
d_call: NA
cdr3_nt: TGTGCCATCAGTGAGCGGGAAACAGATACGCAGTATTTT
cdr3_aa: CAISERETDTQYF

v_call: TRBV7-9
clone_size: NA
j_call: TRBJ2-2
d_call: NA
cdr3_nt: TGTGCCAGCGGTTACGGGAGCGCTAACACCGGGGAGCTGTTTTTT
cdr3_aa: CASGYGSANTGELFF